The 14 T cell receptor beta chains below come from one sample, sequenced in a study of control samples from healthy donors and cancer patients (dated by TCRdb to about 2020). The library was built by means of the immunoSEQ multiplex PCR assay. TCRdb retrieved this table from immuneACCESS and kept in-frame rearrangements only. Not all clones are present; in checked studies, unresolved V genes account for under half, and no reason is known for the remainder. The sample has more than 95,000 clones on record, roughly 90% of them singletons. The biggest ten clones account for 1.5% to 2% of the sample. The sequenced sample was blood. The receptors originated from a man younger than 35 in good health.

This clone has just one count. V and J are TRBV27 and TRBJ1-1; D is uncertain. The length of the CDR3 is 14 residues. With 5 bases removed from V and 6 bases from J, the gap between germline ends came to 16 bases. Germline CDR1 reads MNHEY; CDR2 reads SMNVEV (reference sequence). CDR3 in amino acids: CASSPRPGVAEAFF. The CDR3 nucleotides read TGTGCCAGCAGTCCCCGCCCTGGGGTCGCTGAAGCTTTCTTT.

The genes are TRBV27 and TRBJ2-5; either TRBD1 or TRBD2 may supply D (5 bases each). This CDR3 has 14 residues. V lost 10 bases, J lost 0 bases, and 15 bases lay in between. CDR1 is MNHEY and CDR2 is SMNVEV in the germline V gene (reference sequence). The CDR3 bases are TGTGCCACCGCGTTGGGGGAGTACCAAGAGACCCAGTACTTC. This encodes CATALGEYQETQYF.

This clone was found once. For the CDR3, the DNA is TGTGCCAGCAGCCCAAACTACAGGGGGCTCAGCGAGCAGTACTTC. This translates into CASSPNYRGLSEQYF. The chain has TRBV7-9 and TRBJ2-7, with 9 bases fitting TRBD1. J lost 6 bases, V lost 5 bases, and 11 bases had no gene match. This CDR3 region has 15 residues. The V gene's germline CDR1 is SEHNR and CDR2 FQNEAQ (reference sequence).

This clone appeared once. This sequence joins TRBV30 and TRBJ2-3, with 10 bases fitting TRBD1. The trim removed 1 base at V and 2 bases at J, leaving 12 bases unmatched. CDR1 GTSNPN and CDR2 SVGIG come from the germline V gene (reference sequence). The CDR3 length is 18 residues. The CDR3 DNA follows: TGTGCCTGGAGTGCCCCCCCGGGACAGGGGATAGTCACAGATACGCAGTATTTT. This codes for CAWSAPPGQGIVTDTQYF.

The CDR3 region has the DNA TGCGCCAGCGGTTTTGGGGGACAGGGGAACGACACTGAAGCTTTCTTT. It yields the protein CASGFGGQGNDTEAFF. The gene calls are TRBV10-2 and TRBJ1-1; 10 bases are shared with TRBD1. The CDR3 has 16 amino acids. V was clipped by 8 bases and J by 3 bases; unmatched bases: 12. Per germline, CDR1 WSHSY and CDR2 SAAADI.

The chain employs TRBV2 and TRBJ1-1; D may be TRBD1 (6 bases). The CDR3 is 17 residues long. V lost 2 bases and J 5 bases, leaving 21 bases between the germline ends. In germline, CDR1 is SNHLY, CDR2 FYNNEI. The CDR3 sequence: CASSEYRTEAFSTEAFF. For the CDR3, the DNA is TGTGCCAGCAGTGAATACAGGACAGAGGCGTTTTCGACTGAAGCTTTCTTT. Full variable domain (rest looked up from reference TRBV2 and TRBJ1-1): EPEVTQTPSHQVTQMGQEVILRCVPISNHLYFYWYRQILGQKVEFLVSFYNNEISEKSEIFDDQFSVERPDGSNFTLKIRSTKLEDSAMYFCASSEYRTEAFSTEAFFGQGTRLTVV.

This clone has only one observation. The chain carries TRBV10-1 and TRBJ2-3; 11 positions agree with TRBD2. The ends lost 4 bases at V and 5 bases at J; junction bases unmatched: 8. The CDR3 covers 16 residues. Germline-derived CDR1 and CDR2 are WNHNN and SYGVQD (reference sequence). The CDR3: CASSVAGGLGGDTQYF. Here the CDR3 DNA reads TGCGCCAGCAGTGTAGCGGGAGGGCTAGGAGGAGATACGCAGTATTTT.

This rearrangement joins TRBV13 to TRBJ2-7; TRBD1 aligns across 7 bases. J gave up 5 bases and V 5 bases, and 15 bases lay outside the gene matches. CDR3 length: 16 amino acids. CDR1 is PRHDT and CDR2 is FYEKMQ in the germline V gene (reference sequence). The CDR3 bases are TGTGCCAGCAGCCCCCCAACCCCTACGACAGGGAACGAGCAGTACTTC. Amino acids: CASSPPTPTTGNEQYF.

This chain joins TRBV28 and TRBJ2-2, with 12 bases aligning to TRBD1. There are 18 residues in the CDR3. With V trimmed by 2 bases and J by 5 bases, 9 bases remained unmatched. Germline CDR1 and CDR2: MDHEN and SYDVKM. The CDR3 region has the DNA TGTGCCAGCAGTTTACCGGGACAGGGGGCAGTGCGGACCGGGGAGCTGTTTTTT. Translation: CASSLPGQGAVRTGELFF.

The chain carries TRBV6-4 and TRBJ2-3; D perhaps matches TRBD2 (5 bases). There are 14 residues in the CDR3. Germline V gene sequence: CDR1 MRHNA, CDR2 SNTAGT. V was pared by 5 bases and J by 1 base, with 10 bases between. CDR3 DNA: TGTGCCAGCAGTTCTGCCGGGGGCACAGATACGCAGTATTTT. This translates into CASSSAGGTDTQYF.

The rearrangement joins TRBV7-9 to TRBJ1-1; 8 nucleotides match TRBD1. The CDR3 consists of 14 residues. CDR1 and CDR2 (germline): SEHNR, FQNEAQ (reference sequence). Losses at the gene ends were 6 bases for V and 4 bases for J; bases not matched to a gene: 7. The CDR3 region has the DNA TGTGCCAGCAGTTCGGACAGGGCGGTCACTGAAGCTTTCTTT. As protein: CASSSDRAVTEAFF.

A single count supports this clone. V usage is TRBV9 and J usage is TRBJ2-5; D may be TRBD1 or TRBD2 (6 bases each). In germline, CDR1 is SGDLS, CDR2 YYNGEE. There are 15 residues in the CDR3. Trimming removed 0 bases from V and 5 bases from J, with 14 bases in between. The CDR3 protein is CASSVEGGHGETQYF. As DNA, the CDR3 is TGTGCCAGCAGCGTAGAGGGGGGCCACGGGGAGACCCAGTACTTC.

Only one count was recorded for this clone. CDR3 protein: CSVELLEREYHGGELFF. CDR3 nucleotides: TGCAGCGTTGAACTTTTAGAGCGGGAGTATCATGGCGGGGAGCTGTTTTTT. The chain couples TRBV29-1 to TRBJ2-2, with 8 bases identical to TRBD2. This CDR3 contains 17 residues. J lost 7 bases, V lost 2 bases, and 15 bases had no gene match. Per the germline V gene, CDR1 is SQVTM and CDR2 is ANQGSEA.

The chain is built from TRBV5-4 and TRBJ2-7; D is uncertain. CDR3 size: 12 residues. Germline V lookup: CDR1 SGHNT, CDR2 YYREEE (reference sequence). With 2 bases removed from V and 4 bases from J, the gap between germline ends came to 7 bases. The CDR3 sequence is CASSFANYEQYF. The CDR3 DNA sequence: TGTGCCAGCAGCTTTGCGAATTACGAGCAGTACTTC.